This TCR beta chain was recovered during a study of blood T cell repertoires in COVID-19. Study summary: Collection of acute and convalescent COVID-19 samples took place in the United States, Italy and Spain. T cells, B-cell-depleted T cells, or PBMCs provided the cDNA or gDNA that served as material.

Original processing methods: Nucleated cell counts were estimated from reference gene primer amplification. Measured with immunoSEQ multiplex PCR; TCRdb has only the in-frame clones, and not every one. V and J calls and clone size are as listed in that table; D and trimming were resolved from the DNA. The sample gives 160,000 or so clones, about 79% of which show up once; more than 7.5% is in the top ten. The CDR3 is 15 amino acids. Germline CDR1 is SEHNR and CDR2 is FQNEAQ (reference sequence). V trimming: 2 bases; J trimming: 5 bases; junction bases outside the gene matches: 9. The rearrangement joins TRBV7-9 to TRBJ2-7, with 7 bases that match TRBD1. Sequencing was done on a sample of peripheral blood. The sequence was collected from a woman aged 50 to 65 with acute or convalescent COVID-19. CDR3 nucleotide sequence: TGTGCCAGCAGCTTATCGACAGGGATTGTCCACGAGCAGTACTTC. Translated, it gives CASSLSTGIVHEQYF.